The rows below give T cell receptor beta chains drawn from one sample of a study of blood T cell repertoires in COVID-19. Some clones are missing from TCRdb's copy, which holds only in-frame ones; the method was immunoSEQ multiplex PCR. The sample holds some 5,000 clones; roughly 84% are singletons and the top ten take about 3%. Material: peripheral blood. The origin of the receptors is a woman of 80 years or more with acute or convalescent COVID-19. CDR3s include the opening cysteine and the closing phenylalanine or tryptophan. D genes are given only for firm matches. Expanded clones get a size class; other rows say once, few or many, or leave the size out.

d_gene: -; abundance: -; v_gene: TRBV6-6; j_gene: TRBJ1-2; CDR3aa: CASAGDRLNYGYTF; CDR3nt: TGTGCCAGCGCAGGGGATCGACTCAACTATGGCTACACCTTC
d_gene: -; abundance: few; v_gene: TRBV6-4; j_gene: TRBJ1-4; CDR3aa: CASSGQLGEKLFF; CDR3nt: TGTGCCAGCAGTGGACAGCTGGGGGAAAAACTGTTTTTT
d_gene: -; abundance: -; v_gene: TRBV30; j_gene: TRBJ2-7; CDR3aa: CAWSAGIHEQYF; CDR3nt: TGTGCCTGGAGTGCGGGTATCCACGAGCAGTACTTC
d_gene: TRBD1; abundance: -; v_gene: TRBV2; j_gene: TRBJ1-2; CDR3aa: CASSRQGPNYGYTF; CDR3nt: TGTGCCAGCAGCCGACAGGGGCCTAACTATGGCTACACCTTC
d_gene: TRBD1; abundance: -; v_gene: TRBV5-4; j_gene: TRBJ1-1; CDR3aa: CAGHSGTGGHTEAFF; CDR3nt: TGTGCCGGCCATTCCGGGACAGGGGGACACACTGAAGCTTTCTTT
d_gene: TRBD1; abundance: -; v_gene: TRBV12-3/TRBV12-4; j_gene: TRBJ2-7; CDR3aa: CASGLTGVGEQYF; CDR3nt: TGTGCCAGCGGCCTTACAGGGGTGGGAGAGCAGTACTTC
d_gene: TRBD1; abundance: -; v_gene: TRBV18; j_gene: TRBJ2-5; CDR3aa: CASSPPTGDQETQYF; CDR3nt: TGTGCCAGCTCACCTCCGACAGGGGACCAAGAGACCCAGTACTTC
d_gene: TRBD2; abundance: -; v_gene: TRBV2; j_gene: TRBJ2-4; CDR3aa: CASSPWGGAKNIQYF; CDR3nt: TGTGCCAGCAGCCCGTGGGGGGGAGCCAAAAACATTCAGTACTTC
d_gene: -; abundance: -; v_gene: TRBV2; j_gene: TRBJ2-5; CDR3aa: CASNPTTSVGTQYF; CDR3nt: TGTGCCAGCAACCCAACTACCTCCGTGGGGACCCAGTACTTC
d_gene: -; abundance: -; v_gene: TRBV7-3; j_gene: TRBJ2-5; CDR3aa: CASSFSGMTQETQYF; CDR3nt: TGTGCCAGCAGCTTTTCCGGGATGACACAAGAGACCCAGTACTTC
d_gene: TRBD2; abundance: -; v_gene: TRBV10-3; j_gene: TRBJ2-1; CDR3aa: CAADGGNEQFF; CDR3nt: TGTGCCGCCGACGGGGGGAATGAGCAGTTCTTC
d_gene: -; abundance: -; v_gene: TRBV7-2; j_gene: TRBJ2-2; CDR3aa: CASSLGGLNTGELFF; CDR3nt: TGTGCCAGCAGCTTAGGGGGACTCAACACCGGGGAGCTGTTTTTT
d_gene: -; abundance: once; v_gene: TRBV14; j_gene: TRBJ2-1; CDR3aa: CASSQDIENEQFF; CDR3nt: TGTGCCAGCAGCCAAGATATCGAGAATGAGCAGTTCTTC
d_gene: TRBD1; abundance: -; v_gene: TRBV5-1; j_gene: TRBJ1-2; CDR3aa: CASSDGTAIGSYGYTF; CDR3nt: TGCGCCAGCAGCGACGGGACAGCGATAGGGTCATATGGCTACACCTTC
d_gene: TRBD1; abundance: -; v_gene: TRBV4-1; j_gene: TRBJ1-2; CDR3aa: CASSQGGQGVNGYTF; CDR3nt: TGCGCCAGCAGCCAAGGGGGACAGGGGGTAAATGGCTACACCTTC
d_gene: -; abundance: -; v_gene: TRBV19; j_gene: TRBJ2-7; CDR3aa: CASSISSYEQYF; CDR3nt: TGTGCCAGTAGTATCTCCTCCTACGAGCAGTACTTC
d_gene: TRBD1; abundance: -; v_gene: TRBV2; j_gene: TRBJ1-2; CDR3aa: CASRQGADYGYTF; CDR3nt: TGTGCCAGCAGACAGGGGGCGGACTATGGCTACACCTTC
d_gene: TRBD1; abundance: once; v_gene: TRBV24-1; j_gene: TRBJ2-7; CDR3aa: CATSGASGTGGSYEQYF; CDR3nt: TGTGCCACCAGTGGAGCATCCGGGACAGGGGGATCCTACGAGCAGTACTTC
d_gene: TRBD1; abundance: -; v_gene: TRBV11-3; j_gene: TRBJ1-1; CDR3aa: CASSGTGGDTEAFF; CDR3nt: TGTGCCAGCAGTGGAACAGGGGGCGACACTGAAGCTTTCTTT
d_gene: TRBD1; abundance: once; v_gene: TRBV18; j_gene: TRBJ1-2; CDR3aa: CASSPAPRGQGAHGYTF; CDR3nt: TGTGCCAGCTCACCAGCACCGCGGGGACAGGGGGCTCATGGCTACACCTTC
d_gene: TRBD1; abundance: -; v_gene: TRBV28; j_gene: TRBJ1-6; CDR3aa: CATETGTGHSPLHF; CDR3nt: TGTGCCACTGAGACCGGGACAGGGCACTCACCCCTCCACTTT
d_gene: TRBD1; abundance: few; v_gene: TRBV10-1; j_gene: TRBJ2-7; CDR3aa: CASSESDWTGDYEQYF; CDR3nt: TGCGCCAGCAGTGAGTCGGATTGGACAGGCGACTACGAGCAGTACTTC
d_gene: TRBD1; abundance: -; v_gene: TRBV6-5; j_gene: TRBJ1-2; CDR3aa: CASSRRDRGHGYTF; CDR3nt: TGTGCCAGCAGTCGCCGGGACAGGGGGCATGGCTACACCTTC
d_gene: TRBD2; abundance: -; v_gene: TRBV10-3; j_gene: TRBJ2-1; CDR3aa: CAIMVTSGGAHEQFF; CDR3nt: TGTGCCATCATGGTTACTAGCGGGGGGGCCCATGAGCAGTTCTTC
d_gene: -; abundance: -; v_gene: TRBV5-6; j_gene: TRBJ1-1; CDR3aa: CASSSLDRTNTEAFF; CDR3nt: TGTGCCAGCAGCTCGCTTGACAGGACAAACACTGAAGCTTTCTTT
d_gene: -; abundance: -; v_gene: TRBV24-1; j_gene: TRBJ1-5; CDR3aa: CARPGGTPNQPQHF; CDR3nt: TGTGCCCGCCCGGGGGGTACCCCCAATCAGCCCCAGCATTTT
d_gene: TRBD2; abundance: -; v_gene: TRBV2; j_gene: TRBJ2-1; CDR3aa: CASSAQRGVYNEQFF; CDR3nt: TGTGCCAGCAGTGCCCAGCGGGGGGTCTACAATGAGCAGTTCTTC
d_gene: -; abundance: -; v_gene: TRBV3-1/TRBV3-2; j_gene: TRBJ2-5; CDR3aa: CASSQDMRRQETQYF; CDR3nt: TGTGCCAGCAGCCAAGATATGCGGCGGCAAGAGACCCAGTACTTC
d_gene: -; abundance: -; v_gene: TRBV5-1; j_gene: TRBJ2-3; CDR3aa: CASKLGRWTITDTQYF; CDR3nt: TGCGCCAGCAAGCTGGGGAGGTGGACCATCACAGATACGCAGTATTTT
d_gene: TRBD2; abundance: -; v_gene: TRBV18; j_gene: TRBJ2-3; CDR3aa: CASSPPLSGGTDTQYF; CDR3nt: TGTGCCAGCTCACCACCGCTCAGCGGGGGGACAGATACGCAGTATTTT
d_gene: -; abundance: -; v_gene: TRBV11-3; j_gene: TRBJ1-2; CDR3aa: CASSLDTNYGYTF; CDR3nt: TGTGCCAGCAGCTTGGACACTAACTATGGCTACACCTTC
d_gene: -; abundance: once; v_gene: TRBV19; j_gene: TRBJ1-5; CDR3aa: CATSNRVGNSNQPQHF; CDR3nt: TGTGCCACTTCAAACAGGGTGGGAAATAGCAATCAGCCCCAGCATTTT
d_gene: -; abundance: -; v_gene: TRBV24-1; j_gene: TRBJ2-7; CDR3aa: CATSDVRRATYEQYF; CDR3nt: TGTGCCACCAGTGACGTAAGGAGGGCTACCTACGAGCAGTACTTC
d_gene: -; abundance: -; v_gene: TRBV3-1/TRBV3-2; j_gene: TRBJ1-2; CDR3aa: CASSQVAQHYGYTF; CDR3nt: TGTGCCAGCAGCCAAGTGGCACAGCACTATGGCTACACCTTC
d_gene: TRBD2; abundance: -; v_gene: TRBV30; j_gene: TRBJ2-5; CDR3aa: CAWGGVDETQYF; CDR3nt: TGTGCCTGGGGGGGGGTGGACGAGACCCAGTACTTC
d_gene: TRBD2; abundance: -; v_gene: TRBV5-1; j_gene: TRBJ2-3; CDR3aa: CASSLGREGDTQYF; CDR3nt: TGCGCCAGCAGCTTGGGGAGGGAGGGTGATACGCAGTATTTT
d_gene: TRBD1; abundance: -; v_gene: TRBV5-1; j_gene: TRBJ2-5; CDR3aa: CASSRTGGTETQYF; CDR3nt: TGCGCCAGCAGCCGTACAGGGGGCACGGAGACCCAGTACTTC
d_gene: -; abundance: -; v_gene: TRBV5-6; j_gene: TRBJ1-5; CDR3aa: CASSRTDYSNQPQHF; CDR3nt: TGTGCCAGCAGCCGGACAGACTATAGCAATCAGCCCCAGCATTTT
d_gene: TRBD1; abundance: -; v_gene: TRBV28; j_gene: TRBJ1-5; CDR3aa: CASSPGGLNQPQHF; CDR3nt: TGTGCCAGCAGTCCAGGGGGCTTGAATCAGCCCCAGCATTTT
d_gene: -; abundance: -; v_gene: TRBV5-6; j_gene: TRBJ1-1; CDR3aa: CASSWGLGATEAFF; CDR3nt: TGTGCCAGCAGCTGGGGGTTGGGGGCCACTGAAGCTTTCTTT